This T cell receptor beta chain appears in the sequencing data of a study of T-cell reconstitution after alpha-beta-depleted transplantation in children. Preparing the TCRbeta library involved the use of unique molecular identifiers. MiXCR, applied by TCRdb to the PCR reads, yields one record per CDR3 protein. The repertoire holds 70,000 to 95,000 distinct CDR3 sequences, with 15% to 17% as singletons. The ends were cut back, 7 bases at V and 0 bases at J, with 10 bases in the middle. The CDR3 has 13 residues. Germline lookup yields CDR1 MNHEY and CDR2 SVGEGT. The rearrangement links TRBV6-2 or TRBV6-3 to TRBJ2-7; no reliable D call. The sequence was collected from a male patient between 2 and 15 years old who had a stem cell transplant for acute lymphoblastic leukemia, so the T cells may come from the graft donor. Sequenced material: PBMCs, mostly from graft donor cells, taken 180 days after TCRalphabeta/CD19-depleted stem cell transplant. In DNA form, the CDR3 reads TGTGCCAGCAACCCGTGGGACTCCTACGAGCAGTACTTC. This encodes CASNPWDSYEQYF.